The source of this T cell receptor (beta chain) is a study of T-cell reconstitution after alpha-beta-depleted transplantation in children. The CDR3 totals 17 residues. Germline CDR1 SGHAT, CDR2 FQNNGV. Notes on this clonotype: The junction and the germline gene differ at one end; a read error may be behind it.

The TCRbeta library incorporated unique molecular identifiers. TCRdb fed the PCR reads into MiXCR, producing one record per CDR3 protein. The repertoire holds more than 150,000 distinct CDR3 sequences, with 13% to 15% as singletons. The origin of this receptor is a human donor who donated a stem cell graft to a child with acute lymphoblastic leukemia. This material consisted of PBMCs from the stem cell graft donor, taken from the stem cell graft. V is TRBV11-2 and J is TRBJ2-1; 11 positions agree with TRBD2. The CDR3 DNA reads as TGTTCCAGCAGCTTCCAACTAGCGGGAGCGCTACCCAATGAGCAGTTCTTC. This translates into CSSSFQLAGALPNEQFF.